This T cell receptor (beta chain) was obtained from a study of CD8+CD57+ T cells in acquired aplastic anemia. Study information: Sorting CD4+ and CD8+ cells gave DNA averaging approximately 2.9 ug.

Patients chosen for sequencing had shown CD8+CD57+ cell expansion by flow cytometry. Blood came from patients not yet given any therapy. CDR1 is SNHLY, CDR2 FYNNEI, per germline. The V segment lost 8 bases and the J segment 2 bases; nucleotides outside the gene matches: 7. The CDR3 has 14 amino acids. The template for TCR beta VDJ and CDR3 sequence profiling was genomic DNA. One entry per CDR3 protein, called by TCRdb with MiXCR from the reads. Here the sample spans 150,000 to 200,000 distinct CDR3 sequences, 45% to 60% being singletons. As regards this clonotype: Its target is unknown.

Study-wide results and limits: Both patients and controls carried the same twenty-nine CD8+ CDR3 sequences. CD8+ Simpson's diversity did not differ significantly between patients and controls.

The source of this sequence is a human donor with aplastic anemia. Sequenced input: sorted CD4+, CD8+, or CD8+CD57+ T cells (not recorded which) from PBMCs. The V and J genes are TRBV2 and TRBJ2-7, with 9 positions matching TRBD2. The CDR3 is CASLLAGGTYEQYF. The DNA of the CDR3 is TGTGCCAGCCTGCTGGCGGGAGGGACCTACGAGCAGTACTTC.